A selection of T cell receptor beta chains follows, all from one sample in a study of blood T cell repertoires in COVID-19. Method: immunoSEQ multiplex PCR; TCRdb's copy keeps in-frame clones and lacks some. This sample has around 300,000 clones, with approximately 85% found just once. Material for sequencing was peripheral blood. The receptor source for this set is a woman in her 70s with acute or convalescent COVID-19. Each CDR3 is given with its conserved first and last residue. Each record gives: CDR3 length, D gene, J gene, clone size, V gene, CDR3 DNA, CDR3 protein. A D gene is named only where the DNA matches it firmly. Expanded clones get a size class; other rows say once, few or many, or leave the size out.

len: 16
d_gene: -
j_gene: TRBJ2-1
abundance: -
v_gene: TRBV4-1
CDR3nt: TGCGCCAGCAGCCAAGATCAAGGGGTATCCTACAATGAGCAGTTCTTC
CDR3aa: CASSQDQGVSYNEQFF

len: 19
d_gene: TRBD1
j_gene: TRBJ2-3
abundance: -
v_gene: TRBV28
CDR3nt: TGTGCCAGCAGCCGTCTGAACCTCCGGGACAGGGGGTCGAAGGATACGCAGTATTTT
CDR3aa: CASSRLNLRDRGSKDTQYF

len: 12
d_gene: -
j_gene: TRBJ2-2
abundance: -
v_gene: TRBV7-8
CDR3nt: TGTGCCAGCAGCCTTGACAGGCTGGAGCTGTTTTTT
CDR3aa: CASSLDRLELFF

len: 13
d_gene: -
j_gene: TRBJ1-6
abundance: once
v_gene: TRBV5-1
CDR3nt: TGCGCCAGCAGCGCAACCAGGGATTCACCCCTCCACTTT
CDR3aa: CASSATRDSPLHF

len: 19
d_gene: TRBD1
j_gene: TRBJ2-1
abundance: -
v_gene: TRBV4-1
CDR3nt: TGCGCCAGCAGCCACACTCCGGGACAGGGGCCCAAACTAAACAATGAGCAGTTCTTC
CDR3aa: CASSHTPGQGPKLNNEQFF

len: 14
d_gene: -
j_gene: TRBJ2-1
abundance: -
v_gene: TRBV9
CDR3nt: TGTGCCAGCAGCGCTGGGTGGGGAGGCAATGAGCAGTTCTTC
CDR3aa: CASSAGWGGNEQFF

len: 15
d_gene: TRBD1
j_gene: TRBJ1-2
abundance: -
v_gene: TRBV5-1
CDR3nt: TGCGCCAGCAGGCCGGGGGGACAGGGAGGAGGTGGCTACACCTTC
CDR3aa: CASRPGGQGGGGYTF

len: 12
d_gene: -
j_gene: TRBJ2-3
abundance: -
v_gene: TRBV7-9
CDR3nt: TGTGCCAGCAGCTCACGCGCAGATACGCAGTATTTT
CDR3aa: CASSSRADTQYF

len: 14
d_gene: -
j_gene: TRBJ2-3
abundance: -
v_gene: TRBV3-1/TRBV3-2
CDR3nt: TGTGCCAGCAGCCACCGAATGCAGGGAGATACGCAGTATTTT
CDR3aa: CASSHRMQGDTQYF

len: 17
d_gene: TRBD2
j_gene: TRBJ2-5
abundance: once
v_gene: TRBV4-1
CDR3nt: TGCGCCAGCAGCCTATCACTAGCGGGGCCACGGGGAGAGACCCAGTACTTC
CDR3aa: CASSLSLAGPRGETQYF

len: 15
d_gene: -
j_gene: TRBJ1-5
abundance: -
v_gene: TRBV3-1/TRBV3-2
CDR3nt: TGTGCCAGCAGCCAAGGTGGGAGAGGGACACAGCCCCAGCATTTT
CDR3aa: CASSQGGRGTQPQHF

len: 16
d_gene: -
j_gene: TRBJ1-6
abundance: few
v_gene: TRBV15
CDR3nt: TGTGCCACCAGCAGAGATGATTGGACACACCTTCGGCACCTCCACTTT
CDR3aa: CATSRDDWTHLRHLHF

len: 15
d_gene: TRBD1
j_gene: TRBJ1-4
abundance: once
v_gene: TRBV13
CDR3nt: TGTGCCAGCAGCACCTGGACAGGTAGCAATGAAAAACTGTTTTTT
CDR3aa: CASSTWTGSNEKLFF

len: 12
d_gene: -
j_gene: TRBJ2-2
abundance: -
v_gene: TRBV12-3/TRBV12-4
CDR3nt: TGTGCCAGCAGTTTTACTGTGGGGGAGCTGTTTTTT
CDR3aa: CASSFTVGELFF

len: 14
d_gene: -
j_gene: TRBJ1-5
abundance: -
v_gene: TRBV29-1
CDR3nt: TGCAGCGCCGGAGGGTGGAGGAACAATCAGCCCCAGCATTTT
CDR3aa: CSAGGWRNNQPQHF